This T cell receptor (beta chain) is drawn from a study of beta chain features in type 1 diabetes (dated by TCRdb to between 2017 and 2018). Study-level background: No differences in mean age, gender distribution, total cell number or subset yield were found between patients and healthy donors. A total of under 120,000,000 sorted cells were examined across all samples, and RNA yield correlated strongly with the number of cells per subset. In the study, TCRB repertoires of sorted circulating CD4+ T cell subsets from recently diagnosed type 1 diabetes patients were compared with those of matched healthy donors. Regulatory and stem cell-like memory subsets were obtained from only 8 patients and about 8 healthy donors, while naive and central memory subsets were obtained from all 30 or so donors. Overall results and qualifications from the work: PCR might favor shorter templates, but patient and control samples were amplified and corrected together, so any skew would affect both groups equally. Because small numbers of individuals were included in the HLA sub-analyses, any influence of HLA type on TCRB rearrangement was left unresolved. At VDJ recombination sites, patients with type 1 diabetes made fewer insertions and deleted more nucleotides, a pattern implying thymic rearrangement abnormalities. Because cDNA rather than genomic DNA was sequenced, highly expressing activated cells could have been over-represented, although no difference in activation and CD3 levels was found between groups. Naive, central memory and regulatory TCRB repertoires appeared to be more similar among patients than among healthy donors. In all four CD4+ subsets, TCRB CDR3 length was moderately but significantly shorter in type 1 diabetes patients.

V and J are trimmed by 5 bases and 2 bases, and the gene matches miss 5 bases of the junction. CDR1 and CDR2 are read off the germline V gene as SGHAT and FQNNGV. Counted from cysteine to phenylalanine, this CDR3 has 14 amino acids. This entry keeps only the CDR3 DNA: 42 bases, framed from base 1. Each donor gave one peripheral blood draw, around 100 mL on average, collected into heparinised tubes. Naive, central memory, regulatory and stem cell-like memory CD4+ T cells were sorted on a BD FACSAria II using a panel including CD45RO, CCR7, CD25, CD127, CD95 and CD27. Every sorted population had a purity above 95%. PBMCs were isolated immediately by Lymphoprep density gradient centrifugation and stained directly without culture. So that batch effects would be minimized, each experiment stained and sorted samples in pairs, pairing one healthy donor with one patient. This clone was detected a few times. Its antigen target is currently unknown. No clone much larger than this one lies a single base away; base qualities are absent.

All of the isolated RNA was reverse transcribed with the High Capacity cDNA Reverse Transcription Kit, so expressed TCRB transcripts were sequenced. Deep immunoSEQ sequencing was performed on naive, central memory and regulatory T cell samples, with an average of about 3.57 million total reads per sample. Sorted cells were lysed in RLT buffer and RNA was extracted with DNase-treated RNeasy Micro or Mini kits, depending on cell number. Each cell subset was processed separately to prevent cross-contamination, with patient and healthy donor samples processed together. Using the immunoSEQ multiplex PCR, TCRB sequences were amplified from cDNA into 87-bp fragments spanning the CDR3 region. Amplicons were sequenced on the Illumina HiSeq platform. From the authors' description of their analysis: Synthetic template baselines were used to correct PCR bias computationally, reads within Hamming distance 2 were collapsed together, and singletons that could not be merged were discarded. By aligning reads against IMGT, V, D and J genes, CDR3 length, and insertions or deletions at six rearrangement sites were assigned. Within each subset, clonotype counts were normalized to the number of sorted cells before true diversity and Gini coefficients were calculated with the tcR R package. The overlap coefficient, calculated on TCRB nucleotide sequences, was used to measure repertoire sharing. Out-of-frame TCRB sequences from naive cells were analyzed as a proxy for the pre-selection repertoire. TCRdb provides this immuneACCESS table in a form limited to in-frame rearrangements. Some clones are lacking; in checked studies, under half of them reflect an unresolved V gene, and why the rest are absent is not known. V and J calls and clone size are given by that table; D and trimming were obtained from the DNA. This sample comprises roughly 380,000 clones, roughly 21% of them detected only once. 0.044% of the sample belongs to the ten largest clones.

Recombination linked TRBV11-2 to TRBJ2-7; the central 8 bases match TRBD1. Sequenced: naive CD4+ T cells from blood. The cell subset or site label of this sample denotes: true naive CD4+ T cells. This TCR was recovered from a woman aged 18-29 years in good health. Here the CDR3 is given as CASSPRTGPYEQYF. The bases read TGTGCCAGCAGCCCGAGGACAGGGCCCTACGAGCAGTACTTC.